This TCR beta chain was found in a study of T-cell memory formation after mild COVID-19. Overall study context: Largely donor-specific TCR clusters were found. Points from the study as a whole: Of the contracting clones, CD4+ ones lay mainly in CM and EM, and CD8+ ones in EMRA. Specificity for SARS-CoV-2 was not confirmed among the second-wave clones peaking on day 37.

This clonotype has at least ten counts. Its target is unknown. TCRdb used MiXCR to reprocess the 5' RACE reads, holding one entry per CDR3 protein. The sample holds about 410,000 distinct CDR3 sequences; about a sixth are singletons and the top ten take 20% to 25%. The source is a man aged 18 to 30 who had mild COVID-19 (a few samples of this study predate the infection). Cell type and time point are not known. Sequenced material: PBMCs or a T cell subset sorted from them (not recorded which).

In DNA, the CDR3 is TGTGCCAGCAGTCCTACAGGGAGAGGCTACACCTTC. This codes for CASSPTGRGYTF. V is TRBV27 and J is TRBJ1-2, with D tentatively TRBD1 (6 bases). The CDR3 contains 12 residues. V was pared by 5 bases and J by 8 bases, with 12 bases between. Germline values: CDR1 MNHEY, CDR2 SMNVEV (reference sequence).